Ten or more counts support the clone carrying this T cell receptor beta chain. As yet, its antigen is unknown. Sequencing ends 3 residues short of the CDR3 end; the germline J gene provides the rest. Heparinized whole blood, 5 to 8 ml, came from each donor. The sample comes from a study of T cell clonality in common variable immunodeficiency. General study results and limits: Fewer deletions and N-nucleotide insertions were reportedly seen in common variable immunodeficiency TCR beta sequences.

Assay used: immunoSEQ multiplex PCR; TCRdb lists only in-frame clones, some missing. Sampling found tens of thousands of clones, none seen once. The CDR3 spans 14 residues. V was cut by 4 bases and J by 1 base, with 10 bases left in between. Germline lookup yields CDR1 MNHNS and CDR2 SASEGT. This TCR was sampled from a person aged 18-70 years in good health. Specimen: peripheral blood mononuclear cells. The chain employs TRBV6-1 and TRBJ1-1, with a possible D match to TRBD1 (5 bases). The CDR3 loop reads CASSGGGPNTEAFF. CDR3 bases read: TGTGCCAGCAGTGGCGGGGGACCGAACACTGAA.